Each of the 11 T cell receptor beta chains below was sequenced from the same sample in a study of spatial heterogeneity in lung cancer. General observations from the study: One measure, the expanded intratumoral alpha and beta TCR count, tracked tumor mutation counts.

TCRdb re-analysed the 5' RACE reads in MiXCR, keeping a single row per CDR3 protein. Among fewer than 15,000 distinct CDR3 sequences listed, around 5.8% were seen once. The time point is: sample taken at primary tumor resection. No cognate antigen is known for these TCRs. This material consisted of lung tumor tissue, taken at surgery. These receptors all stem from a female donor with early-stage non-small cell lung cancer.

This clonotype was detected many times. The chain recombines TRBV10-3 with TRBJ2-7, with D unclear. Deletions cut 5 bases from V and 2 bases from J, with 7 bases between. Germline CDR1 is ENHRY and CDR2 is SYGVKD. The CDR3 is 12 amino acids. The chain's CDR3 is CAISSPPYEQYF. The CDR3 DNA sequence: TGTGCCATCAGTTCCCCCCCCTACGAGCAGTACTTC.

This clonotype was recorded a few times. CDR3 amino acids: CASSFNRLTGNTIYF. The CDR3 region has the DNA TGTGCCAGCAGCTTCAACCGCCTCACTGGAAACACCATATATTTT. The J gene is TRBJ1-3, the V gene TRBV7-9; D not certain. CDR3 length: 15 amino acids. Looked up from germline, CDR1 is SEHNR and CDR2 is FQNEAQ (reference sequence). Between the trimmed V and J ends, which lost 3 bases and 2 bases, there was a span of 11 bases.

This clonotype was picked up many times. The CDR3 loop is CAKGERENTAHYGYTF. The CDR3 bases are TGTGCCAAGGGGGAAAGGGAGAACACGGCCCACTATGGCTACACCTTC. The chain has TRBV2 and TRBJ1-2, with D tentatively TRBD1 (6 bases). The CDR3 consists of 16 residues. Germline CDR1 and CDR2: SNHLY and FYNNEI. V was cut by 10 bases and J by 3 bases, with 24 bases left in between.

This clonotype has a count of ten or more. The CDR3 here is CASSLSAGRETQYF. The CDR3 nucleotides read TGTGCCAGCAGCTTATCTGCGGGACGCGAGACCCAGTACTTC. The V gene is TRBV7-9, the J gene TRBJ2-5; tentative D call: TRBD2 (6 bases). Trimming shortened V by 2 bases and J by 5 bases, and 12 bases separated the two germline ends. CDR3 size: 14 residues. Germline CDR1 is SEHNR and CDR2 is FQNEAQ (reference sequence).

This clonotype came up many times. The chain joins TRBV6-5 to TRBJ2-7; weak D call: TRBD1 (6 bases). CDR3 length equals 14 residues. Looked up from germline, CDR1 is MNHEY and CDR2 is SVGAGI. Trimming left V 5 bases short and J 1 base short, with 12 bases between. CDR3 amino acids: CASSQRQGSYEQYF. The DNA of the CDR3 is TGTGCCAGCAGTCAACGTCAGGGGTCCTACGAGCAGTACTTC.

In this sample, this clonotype is medium-sized. This CDR3 is CASSLSPSSYNEQFF. The CDR3 DNA follows: TGTGCCAGCAGCCTCAGCCCCAGCTCCTACAATGAGCAGTTCTTC. This rearrangement joins TRBV11-2 to TRBJ2-1; D ambiguous. The CDR3 loop spans 15 amino acids. Germline V gene data show CDR1 as SGHAT and CDR2 as FQNNGV. Trimming cost V 5 bases and J 0 bases, with 11 bases left between them.

This clonotype has a count of ten or more. The rearrangement joins TRBV5-4 to TRBJ2-7, with D possibly being TRBD1 (6 bases). V dropped 2 bases and J dropped 3 bases, with 15 bases sitting between them. Germline V CDR1 and CDR2: SGHNT, YYREEE (reference sequence). The CDR3 consists of 15 residues. The CDR3 DNA reads TGTGCCAGCAGCTTCCCACAGGGAACTGACTACGAGCAGTACTTC. Translation: CASSFPQGTDYEQYF. Complete variable domain (other parts from reference TRBV5-4 and TRBJ2-7): ETGVTQSPTHLIKTRGQQVTLRCSSQSGHNTVSWYQQALGQGPQFIFQYYREEENGRGNFPPRFSGLQFPNYSSELNVNALELDDSALYLCASSFPQGTDYEQYFGPGTRLTVT.

This clonotype was seen repeatedly, ten times or more. This chain connects TRBV7-3 to TRBJ2-2; 7 nucleotides line up with TRBD1. The CDR3 sequence is 14 residues long. V shed 8 bases, J shed 11 bases, and the junction held 14 bases outside the gene matches. From germline, CDR1 is SGHTA and CDR2 FQGTGA. This CDR3 reads CASSTAGGGGELFF. The CDR3 coding sequence is TGTGCCAGCTCAACTGCAGGGGGTGGCGGAGAGCTGTTTTTT.

In its sample, this clonotype was seen many times. The chain has TRBV4-1 and TRBJ1-6; D not certain. Trimming stripped 1 base from V and 6 bases from J, with 10 bases between. This CDR3 is 15 amino acids long. In germline, CDR1 is MGHRA, CDR2 YSYEKL. The CDR3 nucleotides are TGCGCCAGCAGCCAAGGGACCTTAACTAATTCACCCCTCCACTTT. This translates into CASSQGTLTNSPLHF.

This clonotype came up many times. CDR3 DNA: TGCAGTGCCCGGCGAGGGAGGGGAGGCACTGAAGCTTTCTTT. It codes for CSARRGRGGTEAFF. The chain carries TRBV20-1 and TRBJ1-1; D might be TRBD1 (5 bases). This CDR3 spans 14 amino acids. The V gene lost 6 bases and the J gene lost 4 bases, with 18 bases spanning the gap. Per germline, CDR1 DFQATT and CDR2 SNEGSKA (reference sequence).

This clonotype showed up just a few times. The chain carries TRBV5-4 and TRBJ1-3, with D perhaps TRBD1 (6 bases). CDR1 is SGHNT and CDR2 is YYREEE in the germline V gene (reference sequence). V dropped 0 bases and J dropped 2 bases, with 9 bases sitting between them. The CDR3 is 15 amino acids. CDR3 protein: CASSLDREAGNTIYF. The CDR3 region has the DNA TGTGCCAGCAGCTTGGACAGGGAGGCTGGAAACACCATATATTTT.